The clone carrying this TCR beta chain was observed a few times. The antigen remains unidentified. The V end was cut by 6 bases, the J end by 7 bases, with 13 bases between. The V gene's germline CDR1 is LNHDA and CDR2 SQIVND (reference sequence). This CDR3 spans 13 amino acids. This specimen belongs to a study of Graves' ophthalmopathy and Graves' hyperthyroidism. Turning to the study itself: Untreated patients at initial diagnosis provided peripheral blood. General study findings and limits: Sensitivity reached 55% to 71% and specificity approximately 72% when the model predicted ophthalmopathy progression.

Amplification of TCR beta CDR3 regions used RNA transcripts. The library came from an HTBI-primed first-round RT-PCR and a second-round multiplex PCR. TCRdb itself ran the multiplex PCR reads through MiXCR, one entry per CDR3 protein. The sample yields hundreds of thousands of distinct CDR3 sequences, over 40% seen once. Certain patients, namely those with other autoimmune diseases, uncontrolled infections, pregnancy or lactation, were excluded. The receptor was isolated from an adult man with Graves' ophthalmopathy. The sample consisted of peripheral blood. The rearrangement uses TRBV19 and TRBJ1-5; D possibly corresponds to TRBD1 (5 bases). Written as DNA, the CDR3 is TGTGCCAGTAGAAGGGGTTTCGACCAGCCCCAGCATTTT. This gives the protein CASRRGFDQPQHF. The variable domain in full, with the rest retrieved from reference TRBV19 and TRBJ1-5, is DGGITQSPKYLFRKEGQNVTLSCEQNLNHDAMYWYRQDPGQGLRLIYYSQIVNDFQKGDIAEGYSVSREKKESFPLTVTSAQKNPTAFYLCASRRGFDQPQHFGDGTRLSIL.